This T cell receptor beta chain stems from a study of shared clonotypes between healthy human individuals. Per the germline V gene, CDR1 is KGHSH and CDR2 is LQKENI. The V and J ends lost 3 bases and 3 bases, in that order; junction bases with no gene match: 8. CDR3 length: 16 residues. Only in-frame clones appear in the TCRdb table, and some are missing; sequencing was by immunoSEQ multiplex PCR. The sample records millions of clones, 90% to 95% being singletons. The TCR sequence derives from a man aged 18 to 30 in good health. Sequencing was done on a sample of naive CD4+ T cells sorted from blood. Subset in this sample: CD45RA+ positively selected. The V gene is TRBV18, the J gene TRBJ2-1; 7 bases map to TRBD1. The CDR3 bases are TGTGCCAGCTCACCGTCGGTCGGGACAGTCTACAATGAGCAGTTCTTC. Translated, it gives CASSPSVGTVYNEQFF.